This is a list of T cell receptor beta chains from one sample in a study of T-cell reconstitution after alpha-beta-depleted transplantation in children. A single record per CDR3 protein comes from TCRdb applying MiXCR to the PCR reads. The repertoire holds about 420,000 distinct CDR3 sequences, with around 15% as singletons. The sequences come from PBMCs, mostly from graft donor cells, collected 360 days after TCRalphabeta/CD19-depleted stem cell transplant. Receptors originate from a boy younger than two who had a stem cell transplant for Wiskott-Aldrich syndrome, so the T cells may come from the graft donor. The CDR3 runs from the conserved cysteine through the conserved F or W. Fields, in order: J gene, clone size, D gene, V gene, CDR3 DNA, CDR3 protein. A D gene is named only where the DNA matches it firmly. Size is omitted from some rows. Given values are once, few, many or a class for expanded clones.

j_gene: TRBJ2-7
abundance: -
d_gene: -
v_gene: TRBV29-1
CDR3nt: TGCAGCGTTGAAGATAGGGGGGCAGGAATTTGGGGTTCCTACGAGCAGTACTTC
CDR3aa: CSVEDRGAGIWGSYEQYF

j_gene: TRBJ2-7
abundance: many
d_gene: TRBD1
v_gene: TRBV27
CDR3nt: TGTGCCAGCAGTTTTCGGACAGGCTCCTACGAGCAGTACTTC
CDR3aa: CASSFRTGSYEQYF

j_gene: TRBJ2-7
abundance: -
d_gene: TRBD1
v_gene: TRBV20-1
CDR3nt: TGCAGTACCCCGCGACAGGGCTCCTGCGAGCAGTACTTC
CDR3aa: CSTPRQGSCEQYF

j_gene: TRBJ2-3
abundance: few
d_gene: -
v_gene: TRBV18
CDR3nt: TGTGCCAGCTCACCTGCCACCACTACTAGCACAGATACGCAGTATTTT
CDR3aa: CASSPATTTSTDTQYF

j_gene: TRBJ2-5
abundance: -
d_gene: -
v_gene: TRBV30
CDR3nt: TGTGCCTGGAGCCTCAGTAGAGAGACCCAGTACTTC
CDR3aa: CAWSLSRETQYF

j_gene: TRBJ2-2
abundance: -
d_gene: -
v_gene: TRBV5-1
CDR3nt: TGCGCCAGCAGCTTGGGTAGCGCGAACACCGGGGAGCTGTTTTTT
CDR3aa: CASSLGSANTGELFF

j_gene: TRBJ2-1
abundance: few
d_gene: -
v_gene: TRBV18
CDR3nt: TGTGCCAGCTCACCACCGGCTTTGACACGAAAGGGATACAATGAGCAGTTCTTC
CDR3aa: CASSPPALTRKGYNEQFF

j_gene: TRBJ2-3
abundance: few
d_gene: -
v_gene: TRBV27
CDR3nt: TGTGCCAGCAGTTTAGCTCTTCGACTGAGCACAGATACGCAGTATTTT
CDR3aa: CASSLALRLSTDTQYF

j_gene: TRBJ1-3
abundance: few
d_gene: -
v_gene: TRBV7-2
CDR3nt: TGTGCCAGCAGCTTAGTAACAGGGCCGGGAAACACCATATATTTT
CDR3aa: CASSLVTGPGNTIYF

j_gene: TRBJ2-5
abundance: -
d_gene: TRBD1
v_gene: TRBV12-3/TRBV12-4
CDR3nt: TGTGCCAGCAGTAAAGACAGGGCCCAAGAGACCCAGTACTTC
CDR3aa: CASSKDRAQETQYF

j_gene: TRBJ2-1
abundance: few
d_gene: -
v_gene: TRBV6-6
CDR3nt: TGTGCCAGCAGTCCCGGACTTGAGCAGTTCTTC
CDR3aa: CASSPGLEQFF

j_gene: TRBJ1-5
abundance: -
d_gene: TRBD1
v_gene: TRBV6-5
CDR3nt: TGTGCCAGCAGTTTCGGGACAGGGGGAAAAGGCAGCAATCAGCCCCAGCATTTT
CDR3aa: CASSFGTGGKGSNQPQHF

j_gene: TRBJ2-7
abundance: few
d_gene: -
v_gene: TRBV18
CDR3nt: TGTGCCAGCTCACGGGAGCAGTACGAGCAGTACTTC
CDR3aa: CASSREQYEQYF

j_gene: TRBJ2-1
abundance: few
d_gene: TRBD2
v_gene: TRBV13
CDR3nt: TGTGCCAGCAGCGCAACTAGCGGGGGAGGGTATGAGCAGTTCTTC
CDR3aa: CASSATSGGGYEQFF

j_gene: TRBJ2-6
abundance: -
d_gene: -
v_gene: TRBV5-1
CDR3nt: TGCGCCAGCAGCTTGAGGCAGGGTATCTCTGGGGCCAACGTCCTGACTTTC
CDR3aa: CASSLRQGISGANVLTF

j_gene: TRBJ1-2
abundance: -
d_gene: -
v_gene: TRBV5-1
CDR3nt: TGCGCCAGCAGCTTGAACTACGGCTCGCATGGCTACACCTTC
CDR3aa: CASSLNYGSHGYTF

j_gene: TRBJ2-5
abundance: -
d_gene: TRBD1
v_gene: TRBV5-1
CDR3nt: TGCGCCAGCAGCTTGGCCGGTGGACAGGGAATACAAGAGACCCAGTACTTC
CDR3aa: CASSLAGGQGIQETQYF

j_gene: TRBJ2-6
abundance: -
d_gene: TRBD1
v_gene: TRBV7-8
CDR3nt: TGTGCCAGCAGCAGACAGGGGGCAACCTCTGGGGCCAACGTCCTGACTTTC
CDR3aa: CASSRQGATSGANVLTF

j_gene: TRBJ2-7
abundance: -
d_gene: TRBD2
v_gene: TRBV10-2
CDR3nt: TGCGCCAGCAGTGAAGTCCCACTAGCGGGGGGTTCCGAGCAGTACTTC
CDR3aa: CASSEVPLAGGSEQYF

j_gene: TRBJ1-1
abundance: -
d_gene: -
v_gene: TRBV7-8
CDR3nt: TGTGCCAGCAGCCTTATAACCCCGGGCCACCCAGAAGCTTTCTTT
CDR3aa: CASSLITPGHPEAFF